The sample holds a few counts of the clone carrying this TCR beta chain. This sample was included in a study of blood T cell repertoires in COVID-19. As for the study in general: Collection of acute and convalescent COVID-19 samples took place in the United States, Italy and Spain. Sources were T cells, B-cell-depleted T cells, or PBMCs; the material itself was cDNA or gDNA.

In Seattle, patients joined the study during active infection and were tracked longitudinally. This CDR3 is built from 12 residues. V lost 4 bases and J 3 bases, leaving 3 bases between the germline ends. In germline, CDR1 is SGHTA, CDR2 FQGTGA. Per the study methods: Reference gene primers were amplified, and this amplification served to estimate nucleated cell counts. Generated by immunoSEQ multiplex PCR, the TCRdb table keeps only in-frame clones and is missing some. V and J calls and clone size come straight from that table; D and trimming were deduced from the DNA. This sample has some 120,000 clones, with 90% found just once.

Sample: peripheral blood. This chain uses TRBV7-3 with TRBJ2-2; D gene uncertain. The sequence was obtained from a man aged 55 to 70 with COVID-19, enrolled during active disease. CDR3 loop: CASSSYTGELFF. The CDR3 coding sequence is TGTGCCAGCAGCTCCTACACCGGGGAGCTGTTTTTT.